This T cell receptor (beta chain) was identified in a study of metastatic and nonmetastatic thyroid tumors. Study-wide context: Repertoires from malignant and benign thyroid patients were compared across blood and tumor or nodule tissue. General study findings and limits: It was reported that TCR beta diversity was significantly higher in malignant thyroid tumors than benign nodules, in blood and tumor.

In this sample, this clone is large. Its antigen is as yet unknown. CDR3 length: 14 amino acids. Germline-derived CDR1 and CDR2 are SGHTA and FQGNSA. V was pared by 1 base and J by 6 bases, with 12 bases between. All patients reached thyroid surgery having received no treatment beforehand. How the authors handled the data: Building a distant-metastasis classifier for papillary thyroid cancer drew on CDR3 differences across clinicopathological groups. TCRdb reprocessed the PCR reads via MiXCR. TCRdb's processing, not the authors' own work, is the source of the V and J calls. Altogether 4,000 or so clones are present, approximately 32% being singletons, with the ten largest covering roughly 19%.

The genes are TRBV7-2 and TRBJ1-1; no clear D. The sequence derives from a female donor with papillary thyroid cancer or a benign thyroid nodule (not recorded which). Some clones in this sample may be carry-over from other donors' samples. The sequenced material came from adjacent normal tissue. This CDR3 reads CASSLGPGRAEAFF. CDR3 sequence (DNA): TGTGCCAGCAGCTTAGGCCCGGGGAGGGCTGAAGCTTTCTTT.